This T cell receptor (beta chain) is drawn from a study of graft-versus-host responses after intestinal transplantation. Study at large: Recipients received multivisceral, liver-intestinal, or isolated intestinal transplants. Recipients were all induced with anti-thymocyte globulin, then given tacrolimus and steroids for around three years. Study results and caveats: GvH clones occurred in recipient marrow; some first appeared in ileum or blood. Across patients carrying graft-donor T cell macrochimerism, allografts held high graft-versus-host to host-versus-graft clonal ratios.

CDR3 length equals 15 residues. The V gene lost 1 base and the J gene lost 3 bases, with 12 bases spanning the gap. Germline loops: CDR1 SSHAT, CDR2 FNYEAQ (reference sequence). Details on this clone: What it recognizes is unknown.

Assay: immunoSEQ multiplex PCR; the TCRdb copy retains only in-frame clones and omits some. This sample yields tens of thousands of clones, of which around nine tenths are seen a single time; 6% belongs to the top ten. This receptor was identified in a human donor who received an intestinal transplant. V is TRBV7-7 and J is TRBJ2-5, with D perhaps TRBD1 (6 bases). The specimen was unstimulated CD8+ T cells sorted from spleen or lymph node cells, collected before intestinal transplant. In DNA form, the CDR3 reads TGTGCCAGCAGCTTAGGAGCGAGGGGGAAAGAGACCCAGTACTTC. Protein sequence: CASSLGARGKETQYF.